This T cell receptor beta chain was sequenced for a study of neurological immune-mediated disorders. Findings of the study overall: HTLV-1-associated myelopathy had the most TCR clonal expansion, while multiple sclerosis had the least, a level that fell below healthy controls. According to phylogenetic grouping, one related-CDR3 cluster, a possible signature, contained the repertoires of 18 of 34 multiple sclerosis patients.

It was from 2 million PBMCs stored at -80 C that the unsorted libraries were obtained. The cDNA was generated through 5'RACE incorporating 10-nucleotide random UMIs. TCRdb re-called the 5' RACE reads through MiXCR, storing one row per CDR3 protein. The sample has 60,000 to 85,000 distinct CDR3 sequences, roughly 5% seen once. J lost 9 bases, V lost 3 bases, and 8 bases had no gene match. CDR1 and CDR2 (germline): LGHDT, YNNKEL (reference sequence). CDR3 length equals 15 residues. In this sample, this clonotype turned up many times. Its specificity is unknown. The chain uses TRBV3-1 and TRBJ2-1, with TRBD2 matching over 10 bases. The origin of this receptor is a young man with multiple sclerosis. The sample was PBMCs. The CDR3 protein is CASSQALAGGGEQFF. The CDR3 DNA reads TGTGCCAGCAGCCAGGCCTTAGCGGGAGGAGGTGAGCAGTTCTTC.